Included here is one T cell receptor beta chain sequence, with context. The data were taken from a study of blood T cell repertoires in COVID-19. Measured with immunoSEQ multiplex PCR; TCRdb has only the in-frame clones, and not every one. In the table there are about 530,000 clones, approximately 91% of which are singletons. The CDR3 totals 16 residues. The V and J ends lost 4 bases and 3 bases, in that order; junction bases with no gene match: 8. Germline values: CDR1 SGHRS, CDR2 YFSETQ. The chain carries TRBV5-1 and TRBJ2-1; 9 nucleotides line up with TRBD2. The TCR was taken from a woman in her fifties or sixties with COVID-19, enrolled during active disease. The specimen sequenced was peripheral blood. The CDR3 protein is CASSRGGSGGYNEQFF. CDR3 DNA: TGCGCCAGCAGCCGTGGGGGTAGCGGGGGCTACAATGAGCAGTTCTTC.